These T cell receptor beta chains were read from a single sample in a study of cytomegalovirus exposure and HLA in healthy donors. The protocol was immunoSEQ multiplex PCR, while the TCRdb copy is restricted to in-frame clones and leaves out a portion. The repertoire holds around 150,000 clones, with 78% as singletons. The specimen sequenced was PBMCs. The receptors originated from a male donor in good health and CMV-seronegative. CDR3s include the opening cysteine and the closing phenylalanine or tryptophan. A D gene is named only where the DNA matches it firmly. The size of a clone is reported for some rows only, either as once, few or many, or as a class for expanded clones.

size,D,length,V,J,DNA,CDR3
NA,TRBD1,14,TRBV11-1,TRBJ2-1,TGTGCCAGCAGCCCGGACAGGGGATACAATGAGCAGTTCTTC,CASSPDRGYNEQFF
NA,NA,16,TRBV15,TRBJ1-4,TGTGCCACCAGCAGAAGCCCGGGGATGACTAATGAAAAACTGTTTTTT,CATSRSPGMTNEKLFF
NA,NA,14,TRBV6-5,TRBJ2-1,TGTGCCAGCAACAACAGGGCCTCCTACAATGAGCAGTTCTTC,CASNNRASYNEQFF
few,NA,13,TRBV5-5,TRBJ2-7,TGTGCCCGCAGCCAGGGATACTCCTACGAGCAGTACTTC,CARSQGYSYEQYF
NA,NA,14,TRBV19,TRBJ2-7,TGTGCCAGTAGTATAGGCGGGGTCCTCTACGAGCAGTACTTC,CASSIGGVLYEQYF
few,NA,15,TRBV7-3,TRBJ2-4,TGTGCCAGCAGCTCTAAGACCAGGGCCAAAAACATTCAGTACTTC,CASSSKTRAKNIQYF
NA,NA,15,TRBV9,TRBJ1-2,TGTGCCAGCAGCGTAGGTTGGAGAGCTAACTATGGCTACACCTTC,CASSVGWRANYGYTF
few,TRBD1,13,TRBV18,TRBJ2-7,TGTGCCAGCAGACAGGGGGTCTCCTACGAGCAGTACTTC,CASRQGVSYEQYF
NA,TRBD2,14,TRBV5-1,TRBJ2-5,TGCGCCAGCAGCTCATCGAGCGGGGTGGAGACCCAGTACTTC,CASSSSSGVETQYF
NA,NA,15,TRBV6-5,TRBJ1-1,TGTGCCAGCAGTTACTCGGACTCCCCGGGAACTGAAGCTTTCTTT,CASSYSDSPGTEAFF
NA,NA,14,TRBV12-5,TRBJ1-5,TGTGCTAGTGGTTGGGGACTTAGCAATCAGCCCCAGCATTTT,CASGWGLSNQPQHF
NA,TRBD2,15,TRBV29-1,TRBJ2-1,TGCAGCGTTGCCCCGACTAGCGGGAGGTCGGATGAGCAGTTCTTC,CSVAPTSGRSDEQFF
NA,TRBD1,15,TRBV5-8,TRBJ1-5,TGTGCCAGCAGCGAGGGACAGAACAGCAATCAGCCCCAGCATTTT,CASSEGQNSNQPQHF
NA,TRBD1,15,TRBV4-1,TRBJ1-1,TGCGCCAGCAGCCAAGTGTATGACAGGGGGCGAGAGTCTTTCTTT,CASSQVYDRGRESFF
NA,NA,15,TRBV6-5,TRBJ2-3,TGTGCCAGCAGTTATGGACTGACGGGGACAGATACGCAGTATTTT,CASSYGLTGTDTQYF
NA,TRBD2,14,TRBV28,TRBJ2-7,TGTGCCAGCAGTCCAGCGGGAGGTGGTGTCGAGCAGTACTTC,CASSPAGGGVEQYF
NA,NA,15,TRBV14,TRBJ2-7,TGTGCCAGCAGCCCCTCCATCCGGGACAACGACGAGCAGTACTTC,CASSPSIRDNDEQYF
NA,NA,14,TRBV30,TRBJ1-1,TGTGCCTGGATAAGTGCCGGCGGCAGCACTGAAGCTTTCTTT,CAWISAGGSTEAFF
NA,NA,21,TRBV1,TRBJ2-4,TGCACCAGCAGCCAAGAACTAGCGGGAGGGATCGAGCGCGCGGCCAAAAACATTCAGTACTTC,CTSSQELAGGIERAAKNIQYF
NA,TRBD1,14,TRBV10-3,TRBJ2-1,TGTGCCATCAGTGGCCAGGGGGTGATCGATGAGCAGTTCTTC,CAISGQGVIDEQFF